This T cell receptor (beta chain) was identified during a study of shared clonotypes between healthy human individuals. The naive CD8 subset, CD45RO-negative cells positively selected for CCR7, excluded terminally differentiated effector memory CD45RA+ cells. Sequencing was performed with immunoSEQ multiplex PCR; in TCRdb, only in-frame clones are kept and a portion is missing. The sample has about 680,000 clones, about 91% seen once. The clonotype was recovered from a man aged 25 to 40 in good health. Sequenced sample: naive CD8+ T cells sorted from blood.

The CDR3 region has the DNA TGTGCCAGCAGCCCCGGGACTAGCGGGCAGTTATCCTACAATGAGCAGTTCTTC. This gives the protein CASSPGTSGQLSYNEQFF. The chain carries TRBV11-2 and TRBJ2-1, with TRBD2 matching over 12 bases. Per the germline V gene, CDR1 is SGHAT and CDR2 is FQNNGV. This CDR3 is built from 18 residues. With V trimmed by 5 bases and J by 1 base, 9 bases remained unmatched.